This TCR beta chain was sequenced for a study of cytomegalovirus exposure and HLA in healthy donors. Each donor was healthy, and each was a bone marrow donor. The CDR3 is 14 residues long. In germline, CDR1 is MNHEY, CDR2 SVGAGI. The ends were cut back, 6 bases at V and 5 bases at J, with 16 bases in the middle. The primer mix had 60 Vbeta and 13 Jbeta primers. Only in-frame clones appear in the TCRdb table, and some are missing; sequencing was by immunoSEQ multiplex PCR. The sample records 30,000 to 40,000 clones, approximately 79% being singletons. The chain employs TRBV6-5 and TRBJ2-5, with D possibly matching TRBD1 (5 bases). The clonotype was recovered from a woman aged 18-30 years in good health and CMV-seropositive. Material: PBMCs. The CDR3 bases are TGTGCCAGCAGCCCCGGCAGGGTATACGAGACCCAGTACTTC. This sequence encodes CASSPGRVYETQYF.